This record concerns one T cell receptor beta chain sequence. The sample is drawn from a study of T cell responses to AZD1222 COVID-19 vaccine. The table came from immunoSEQ multiplex PCR; TCRdb's copy has only in-frame clones and leaves some out. The data hold some 150,000 clones, with about nine tenths observed a single time. The CDR3 spans 12 residues. Per germline, CDR1 LGHNT and CDR2 FRNRAP. V lost 1 base, J lost 5 bases, and 5 bases lay in between. The clonotype originates from an adult in good health. Sequencing used peripheral blood, obtained on day 0 of AZD1222 vaccination. The chain uses TRBV12-5 and TRBJ1-2, with no clear D. As DNA, the CDR3 is TGTGCTAGTGGTTTGGAGTCTTATGGCTACACCTTC. As protein: CASGLESYGYTF.